These 31 T cell receptor beta chains came from one sample sequenced in a study of blood T cell repertoires in COVID-19. Assay: immunoSEQ multiplex PCR; the TCRdb copy retains only in-frame clones and omits some. The profile shows some 60,000 clones, around 90% of them singletons. Sequencing was done on a sample of peripheral blood. The receptors were sampled from a human donor in a cohort sampled during active COVID-19.

The V and J genes are TRBV5-1 and TRBJ1-2; tentative D call: TRBD1 (5 bases). This CDR3 is built from 16 residues. Trimming shortened V by 4 bases and J by 3 bases, and 19 bases separated the two germline ends. The germline V gene encodes CDR1 SGHRS and CDR2 YFSETQ. For the CDR3, the DNA is TGCGCCAGCAGCAGGGAGGGCCAGGGAGGGGACTATGGCTACACCTTC. This gives the protein CASSREGQGGDYGYTF.

This chain uses TRBV4-2 with TRBJ2-2, with 8 bases that match TRBD2. The CDR3 length is 15 residues. Germline-derived CDR1 and CDR2 are LGHNA and YNFKEQ. The trim removed 4 bases at V and 7 bases at J, leaving 8 bases unmatched. The CDR3 region is CASSLGRAGDGELFF. CDR3 DNA sequence: TGTGCCAGCAGCCTCGGCAGAGCGGGAGACGGGGAGCTGTTTTTT.

This clone was counted once. The V and J genes are TRBV7-9 and TRBJ1-4; 8 bases fit TRBD1. The germline V gene has CDR1 SEHNR and CDR2 FQNEAQ (reference sequence). The ends lost 5 bases at V and 5 bases at J; junction bases unmatched: 7. This CDR3 has 15 amino acids. Here the CDR3 DNA reads TGTGCCAGCAGCCCAGGGGACAGGCTCAATGAAAAACTGTTTTTT. Its translation is CASSPGDRLNEKLFF. The entire variable domain, with the rest obtained from reference TRBV7-9 and TRBJ1-4, is as follows: DTGVSQNPRHKITKRGQNVTFRCDPISEHNRLYWYRQTLGQGPEFLTYFQNEAQLEKSRLLSDRFSAERPKGSFSTLEIQRTEQGDSAMYLCASSPGDRLNEKLFFGSGTQLSVL.

V gene TRBV4-3 combines with J gene TRBJ1-5; tentatively, D is TRBD1 (5 bases). The CDR3 contains 16 residues. Germline loops: CDR1 LGHNA, CDR2 YSLEER. V shed 0 bases and J shed 6 bases, with 15 bases lying between them. The CDR3 coding sequence is TGCGCCAGCAGCCAAGATTGGGGCCAGTACGTTCAGCCCCAGCATTTT. Protein: CASSQDWGQYVQPQHF.

This clone was counted once. The chain links TRBV25-1 to TRBJ2-4; 7 nucleotides agree with TRBD2. Germline assignment: CDR1 MGHDK and CDR2 SYGVNS. Germline trimming cut 5 bases from V and 0 bases from J; bases unmatched to any gene: 4. CDR3 size: 15 residues. The CDR3 DNA reads TGTGCCAGCAGTTTAGCGGGTCTAGCCAAAAACATTCAGTACTTC. Protein product: CASSLAGLAKNIQYF.

The CDR3 nucleotides are TGTGCCAGCAGCTTAGCAGCCAGGGCCTACGAGCAGTACTTC. Its protein is CASSLAARAYEQYF. The genes are TRBV7-8 and TRBJ2-7; TRBD1 might be the D (5 bases). The germline V gene has CDR1 SGHVS and CDR2 FQNEAQ. The CDR3 has 14 amino acids. Between the trimmed V and J ends, which lost 0 bases and 2 bases, there was a span of 8 bases.

This chain links TRBV23-1 with TRBJ2-5; 8 nucleotides line up with TRBD1. TRBV23-1 is treated as an ORF (open reading frame) with a function not yet certain. This CDR3 is built from 18 residues. The V and J ends lost 0 bases and 4 bases, in that order; junction bases with no gene match: 13. The CDR3 loop is CASSQSAGGCEFPETQYF. CDR3 bases: TGCGCCAGCAGTCAATCTGCAGGGGGCTGTGAATTCCCAGAGACCCAGTACTTC.

This chain uses TRBV7-2 with TRBJ2-5, with 7 bases identical to TRBD2. Germline loops: CDR1 SGHTA, CDR2 FQGNSA. CDR3 length equals 16 residues. The trim removed 1 base at V and 1 base at J, leaving 6 bases unmatched. The CDR3 reads CASSLVPGRVQETQYF. CDR3 sequence (DNA): TGTGCCAGCAGCTTAGTCCCAGGGAGGGTCCAAGAGACCCAGTACTTC.

The rearrangement joins TRBV5-6 to TRBJ2-5; D perhaps matches TRBD1 (7 bases). The CDR3 totals 18 residues. The V end lost 5 bases, the J end lost 2 bases, and 25 bases lay between the germline ends. Germline loops: CDR1 SGHDT, CDR2 YYEEEE. CDR3 protein: CASSTTRGQGGSQETQYF. The CDR3 DNA reads TGTGCCAGCAGTACAACGAGAGGGCAGGGGGGATCGCAAGAGACCCAGTACTTC.

V and J are TRBV6-5 and TRBJ2-7; 7 nucleotides match TRBD1. From germline, CDR1 is MNHEY and CDR2 SVGAGI. The CDR3 length is 13 residues. The V gene end was trimmed by 10 bases and the J gene end by 3 bases; junction bases not matched to a gene: 9. The CDR3 nucleotides read TGTGCCATACTTAGGGACAGTTACTACGAGCAGTACTTC. It specifies CAILRDSYYEQYF.

V gene TRBV6-5 combines with J gene TRBJ1-4, with 9 positions matching TRBD1. This CDR3 spans 14 amino acids. Trimming removed 6 bases from V and 8 bases from J; junction bases left unmatched: 7. CDR1 and CDR2 from the germline V gene are MNHEY and SVGAGI. CDR3 sequence (DNA): TGTGCCAGCAGCCACAGGGGGCGGTTCGAAAAACTGTTTTTT. Its translation is CASSHRGRFEKLFF.

The chain employs TRBV4-3 and TRBJ2-2; 7 nucleotides line up with TRBD1. The CDR3 has 15 amino acids. The germline gives CDR1 LGHNA, CDR2 YSLEER. The V gene end was trimmed by 5 bases and the J gene end by 1 base; junction bases not matched to a gene: 4. The CDR3 DNA reads TGCGCCAGCAGCACAGGGGCGATGAACACCGGGGAGCTGTTTTTT. This gives the protein CASSTGAMNTGELFF.

This clone counts as medium-sized. The chain employs TRBV14 and TRBJ2-1, with D possibly TRBD2 on 5 matching bases. This CDR3 spans 17 amino acids. Germline CDR1 reads SGHDN; CDR2 reads FVKESK. V lost 3 bases, J lost 4 bases, and 19 bases lay in between. The CDR3 here is CASSQDEGLFLYNEQFF. The DNA for the CDR3 is TGTGCCAGCAGCCAGGATGAGGGTTTGTTCCTTTACAATGAGCAGTTCTTC.

The chain joins TRBV7-2 to TRBJ2-7, with 7 bases matching TRBD2. V shed 3 bases, J shed 0 bases, and the junction held 11 bases outside the gene matches. Germline CDR1 is SGHTA and CDR2 is FQGNSA. This CDR3 contains 17 residues. The CDR3 loop is CASSFQAVREVSYEQYF. The CDR3 DNA reads TGTGCCAGCAGCTTCCAGGCCGTCCGGGAGGTCTCCTACGAGCAGTACTTC.

CDR3 in amino acids: CASSHNRERDEQYF. For the CDR3, the DNA is TGTGCCAGCAGCCATAACCGGGAGAGGGACGAGCAGTACTTC. The rearrangement uses TRBV7-9 and TRBJ2-7; D perhaps matches TRBD2 (6 bases). Germline V gives CDR1 SEHNR, CDR2 FQNEAQ (reference sequence). The CDR3 totals 14 residues. V dropped 5 bases and J dropped 5 bases, with 16 bases sitting between them.

This sequence joins TRBV6-2 or TRBV6-3 and TRBJ2-7; D is unresolved. The germline V gene has CDR1 MNHEY and CDR2 SVGEGT. The CDR3 runs to 13 residues. The V and J ends lost 2 bases and 0 bases respectively, with 5 bases between them. CDR3 sequence reads: CASSYRSSYEQYF. DNA of the CDR3: TGTGCCAGCAGTTACAGGAGCTCCTACGAGCAGTACTTC.

The chain couples TRBV9 to TRBJ2-1, with TRBD1 as a possible D gene (6 bases). Trimming took 0 bases from V and 9 from J, leaving 13 bases between them. CDR3 length: 14 amino acids. Germline V gene sequence: CDR1 SGDLS, CDR2 YYNGEE. CDR3 residues: CASSVASLQGEQFF. DNA of the CDR3: TGTGCCAGCAGCGTAGCGAGCCTACAGGGTGAGCAGTTCTTC.

This clone was recorded only once. V gene TRBV5-1 combines with J gene TRBJ1-4; TRBD1 matches at 8 bases. The CDR3 has 15 residues. The germline V gene encodes CDR1 SGHRS and CDR2 YFSETQ. V was clipped by 5 bases and J by 5 bases; unmatched bases: 8. In DNA, the CDR3 is TGCGCCAGCAGTACGGGACAGGCCTCAAATGAAAAACTGTTTTTT. Encoded protein: CASSTGQASNEKLFF.

The chain links TRBV7-3 to TRBJ2-7, with D possibly being TRBD2 (6 bases). Germline V gene data show CDR1 as SGHTA and CDR2 as FQGTGA. Trimming took 5 bases from V and 3 from J, leaving 14 bases between them. The CDR3 contains 14 residues. CDR3 in amino acids: CASSPTGSGYEQYF. In nucleotides, the CDR3 is TGTGCCAGCAGCCCAACCGGGAGTGGCTACGAGCAGTACTTC.

V and J are TRBV11-1 and TRBJ2-1; 14 positions agree with TRBD2. J lost 10 bases, V lost 3 bases, and 5 bases had no gene match. This CDR3 comprises 15 residues. CDR1 is SGHAT and CDR2 is FQDESV in the germline V gene (reference sequence). CDR3 nucleotide sequence: TGTGCCAGCAGCTTGGGACTAGCGGGAGAACGGGAGCAGTTCTTC. As protein: CASSLGLAGEREQFF.

The chain uses TRBV27 and TRBJ2-1; 7 nucleotides match TRBD1. Germline V CDR1 and CDR2: MNHEY, SMNVEV (reference sequence). Losses at the gene ends were 0 bases for V and 10 bases for J; bases not matched to a gene: 6. This CDR3 comprises 14 residues. The CDR3 region is CASSLSGGRGEQFF. The CDR3 DNA reads as TGTGCCAGCAGTTTATCAGGGGGCCGTGGGGAGCAGTTCTTC.

This clone was seen only once. The chain has TRBV28 and TRBJ2-3; maybe TRBD2 (6 bases). The V gene's germline CDR1 is MDHEN and CDR2 SYDVKM. The CDR3 extends over 15 amino acids. V dropped 3 bases and J dropped 6 bases, with 16 bases sitting between them. The CDR3 is CASSFRRESSDTQYF. The CDR3 DNA reads as TGTGCCAGCAGTTTTCGACGGGAGAGTTCGGATACGCAGTATTTT.

The chain is built from TRBV7-2 and TRBJ2-4; unclear D gene. There are 15 residues in the CDR3. Trimming cost V 4 bases and J 5 bases, with 15 bases left between them. The germline gives CDR1 SGHTA, CDR2 FQGNSA. CDR3 nucleotide sequence: TGTGCCAGCAGCTCTCCTCAAATACAACAAAACATTCAGTACTTC. Its translation is CASSSPQIQQNIQYF.

This clone was counted once. The chain uses TRBV7-2 and TRBJ2-5, with TRBD1 matching 9 bases. Germline V lookup: CDR1 SGHTA, CDR2 FQGNSA. This CDR3 is built from 16 residues. Trimming took 4 bases from V and 4 from J; bases not matched to a gene: 10. CDR3 residues: CASSSSGQGMGETQYF. CDR3 DNA sequence: TGTGCCAGCAGCTCATCGGGACAGGGAATGGGAGAGACCCAGTACTTC.

The rearrangement uses TRBV7-2 and TRBJ2-3, with 10 bases fitting TRBD1. The CDR3 contains 15 residues. Germline V lookup: CDR1 SGHTA, CDR2 FQGNSA. The J segment lost 3 bases and the V segment lost 5 bases, leaving 5 bases of the junction unmatched. The DNA of the CDR3 is TGTGCCAGCAGCCCCGACAGGGGGCAAACAGATACGCAGTATTTT. Translating it yields CASSPDRGQTDTQYF.

The J gene is TRBJ2-5, the V gene TRBV20-1; D is unresolved. Germline lookup yields CDR1 DFQATT and CDR2 SNEGSKA (reference sequence). The V end was cut by 6 bases, the J end by 1 base, with 6 bases between. This CDR3 has 11 amino acids. The CDR3 reads CSAQPQETQYF. DNA of the CDR3: TGCAGTGCACAGCCCCAAGAGACCCAGTACTTC.

The chain is built from TRBV19 and TRBJ1-5, with D possibly TRBD1 on 5 matching bases. The germline V gene encodes CDR1 LNHDA and CDR2 SQIVND (reference sequence). The CDR3 sequence is 16 residues long. V was trimmed by 3 bases and J by 1 base, leaving 13 bases between them. The CDR3 DNA reads TGTGCCAGTAGTATTGCGGACATGATCAGCAATCAGCCCCAGCATTTT. Its translation: CASSIADMISNQPQHF.

The chain uses TRBV4-3 and TRBJ2-1; 10 nucleotides line up with TRBD2. V was clipped by 4 bases and J by 5 bases; unmatched bases: 8. This CDR3 comprises 16 residues. CDR1 and CDR2 from the germline V gene are LGHNA and YSLEER. In nucleotides, the CDR3 is TGCGCCAGCAGCCCAATAGGCCTAGCGGGAGACAATGAGCAGTTCTTC. This gives the protein CASSPIGLAGDNEQFF.

This rearrangement joins TRBV6-2 or TRBV6-3 to TRBJ2-7; 12 bases are shared with TRBD1. This CDR3 comprises 16 residues. CDR1 and CDR2 from the germline V gene are MNHEY and SVGEGT. Losses at the gene ends were 0 bases for V and 7 bases for J; bases not matched to a gene: 7. The DNA of the CDR3 is TGTGCCAGCAGTTACTCGACGGGACAGGGGGCAGGGGAGCAGTACTTC. Translation: CASSYSTGQGAGEQYF.

J is TRBJ1-3 and V is TRBV7-9; no reliable D call. Germline CDR1 reads SEHNR; CDR2 reads FQNEAQ (reference sequence). The CDR3 is 14 residues long. Between the trimmed V and J ends, which lost 2 bases and 7 bases, there was a span of 12 bases. This CDR3 reads CASSLSPSANTIYF. The CDR3 DNA sequence: TGTGCCAGCAGCTTATCTCCCTCTGCGAACACCATATATTTT.

This chain uses TRBV29-1 with TRBJ1-5, with D uncertain. The CDR3 is 11 amino acids. V was cut by 4 bases and J by 6 bases, with 7 bases left in between. Germline V gene sequence: CDR1 SQVTM, CDR2 ANQGSEA. CDR3 in DNA: TGCAGCGTTGGTAATAGTCAGCCCCAGCATTTT. This translates into CSVGNSQPQHF.